The 22 T cell receptor beta chains listed next were all sequenced from one sample in a study of blood T cell repertoires in COVID-19. Data came from immunoSEQ multiplex PCR; TCRdb stores just in-frame clones and leaves some out. The sample has roughly 220,000 clones; approximately 81% are singletons. The sample consisted of peripheral blood. These TCRs come from a man aged 25 to 40 with active or convalescent COVID-19.

This chain links TRBV28 with TRBJ2-3, with D unresolved. The CDR3 covers 16 residues. V was trimmed by 5 bases and J by 0 bases, leaving 15 bases between them. CDR1 and CDR2 (germline): MDHEN, SYDVKM. The CDR3 spells CASSPQNLPSTDTQYF. The CDR3 nucleotides read TGTGCCAGCAGTCCACAGAACCTGCCCAGCACAGATACGCAGTATTTT.

This chain joins TRBV4-2 and TRBJ2-2, with D tentatively TRBD1 (6 bases). V dropped 8 bases and J dropped 8 bases, with 12 bases sitting between them. The germline gives CDR1 LGHNA, CDR2 YNFKEQ. The CDR3 contains 12 residues. The CDR3 DNA reads TGTGCCAGCGGCGACAGGTCTGGGGAGCTGTTTTTT. This encodes CASGDRSGELFF.

The gene calls are TRBV12-3 or TRBV12-4 and TRBJ1-2, with TRBD1 identical over 8 bases. CDR3 length: 13 amino acids. The V segment lost 5 bases and the J segment 8 bases; nucleotides outside the gene matches: 7. The CDR3 loop reads CASSDRGRWGYTF. The CDR3 coding sequence is TGTGCCAGCAGTGACAGGGGACGGTGGGGCTACACCTTC.

For the CDR3, the DNA is TGTGCCAGCAGCCAAGGCACGAGCTCTGGAAACACCATATATTTT. It encodes CASSQGTSSGNTIYF. The rearrangement joins TRBV4-2 to TRBJ1-3; D not certain. There are 15 residues in the CDR3. Germline lookup yields CDR1 LGHNA and CDR2 YNFKEQ. V lost 1 base and J 0 bases, leaving 7 bases between the germline ends.

This chain uses TRBV28 with TRBJ2-1, with 8 positions matching TRBD2. This CDR3 is built from 22 residues. Germline CDR1 is MDHEN and CDR2 is SYDVKM. The V gene end was trimmed by 2 bases and the J gene end by 6 bases; junction bases not matched to a gene: 27. The CDR3 sequence: CASSLMILDPRAGGKGFNEQFF. As DNA, the CDR3 is TGTGCCAGCAGTTTAATGATTCTTGATCCGAGGGCGGGAGGAAAGGGATTCAATGAGCAGTTCTTC.

The rearrangement joins TRBV4-1 to TRBJ1-5; D possibly corresponds to TRBD1 (5 bases). The CDR3 runs 19 residues. From germline, CDR1 is MGHRA and CDR2 YSYEKL. V dropped 6 bases and J dropped 0 bases, with 24 bases sitting between them. CDR3 DNA sequence: TGCGCCAGCAGGGATTTAGGGGATAGCATGGCCGATAGCAATCAGCCCCAGCATTTT. This gives the protein CASRDLGDSMADSNQPQHF.

This chain connects TRBV30 to TRBJ1-5; D gene unclear. Trimming left V 1 base short and J 4 bases short, with 8 bases between. This CDR3 is built from 13 residues. The germline V gene has CDR1 GTSNPN and CDR2 SVGIG (reference sequence). The CDR3 DNA reads TGTGCCTGGAGTGATCTAGCGAATCAGCCCCAGCATTTT. Amino acids: CAWSDLANQPQHF.

The chain uses TRBV5-8 and TRBJ1-6; D remains unclear. Deletions cut 2 bases from V and 9 bases from J, with 6 bases between. Germline V gives CDR1 SGHTS, CDR2 YDEGEE. This CDR3 spans 12 amino acids. CDR3 residues: CASSFRGSPLHF. CDR3 nucleotide sequence: TGTGCCAGCAGCTTTCGGGGTTCACCCCTCCACTTT.

The rearrangement joins TRBV6-4 to TRBJ2-3; weak D call: TRBD1 (5 bases). The V and J ends lost 0 bases and 4 bases respectively, with 20 bases between them. Germline values: CDR1 MRHNA, CDR2 SNTAGT. This CDR3 contains 18 residues. The CDR3 loop is CASSDSIILGGAADTQYF. CDR3 in DNA: TGTGCCAGCAGTGACTCGATTATCCTGGGTGGGGCTGCAGATACGCAGTATTTT.

V is TRBV6-2 or TRBV6-3 and J is TRBJ2-2, with 8 nucleotides matching TRBD2. The CDR3 covers 17 residues. Germline CDR1 reads MNHEY; CDR2 reads SVGEGT. V gave up 2 bases and J gave up 1 base; unmatched junction bases: 6. The CDR3 protein is CASSYRAGGENTGELFF. As DNA, the CDR3 is TGTGCCAGCAGTTACCGCGCGGGGGGAGAGAACACCGGGGAGCTGTTTTTT.

The gene calls are TRBV3-1 (or the pseudogene TRBV3-2) and TRBJ1-5; D gene ambiguous. Germline V CDR1 and CDR2: LGHDT, YNNKEL (reference sequence). Trimming cost V 3 bases and J 5 bases, with 5 bases left between them. This CDR3 is built from 12 residues. CDR3 in amino acids: CASSHLDQPQHF. CDR3 sequence (DNA): TGTGCCAGCAGCCACCTTGATCAGCCCCAGCATTTT.

The chain combines TRBV30 with TRBJ1-2; D is perhaps TRBD1 (5 bases). The V end lost 5 bases, the J end lost 6 bases, and 13 bases lay between the germline ends. This CDR3 spans 12 amino acids. The germline CDR1 and CDR2 sequences are GTSNPN and SVGIG (reference sequence). CDR3 coding DNA: TGTGCCTGGGACAGACAATGGGATGGCTACACCTTC. Encoded protein: CAWDRQWDGYTF.

This clone is a singleton in its sample. The chain recombines TRBV12-3 or TRBV12-4 with TRBJ2-3; D not certain. The germline V and J ends were trimmed by 6 bases and 2 bases, with 9 bases remaining between them. The CDR3 extends over 13 amino acids. Here the CDR3 DNA reads TGTGCCAGCAGGCATAGCCCCACAGATACGCAGTATTTT. Translated, it gives CASRHSPTDTQYF.

This clone was observed a few times. This CDR3 is CASSSSRSRGETQYF. The CDR3 DNA sequence: TGTGCCAGCAGTAGCTCTAGATCCCGGGGGGAGACCCAGTACTTC. J is TRBJ2-5 and V is TRBV6-5, with D possibly matching TRBD2 (6 bases). Trimming removed 5 bases from V and 5 bases from J, with 18 bases in between. CDR1 is MNHEY and CDR2 is SVGAGI in the germline V gene. This CDR3 spans 15 amino acids.

V is TRBV4-1 and J is TRBJ1-2; 8 nucleotides line up with TRBD1. Per the germline V gene, CDR1 is MGHRA and CDR2 is YSYEKL. V was pared by 4 bases and J by 4 bases, with 8 bases of the junction left unmatched. This CDR3 is built from 15 residues. Here the CDR3 reads CASSPLGDRPYGYTF. In DNA form, the CDR3 reads TGCGCCAGCAGCCCCCTCGGGGACAGGCCCTATGGCTACACCTTC.

The chain couples TRBV9 to TRBJ1-2; 7 bases agree with TRBD1. Losses at the gene ends were 3 bases for V and 5 bases for J; bases not matched to a gene: 4. The germline V gene encodes CDR1 SGDLS and CDR2 YYNGEE. This CDR3 spans 13 amino acids. The CDR3 region has the DNA TGTGCCAGCAGCGACAGGGGTGGATATGGCTACACCTTC. It codes for CASSDRGGYGYTF.

This chain uses TRBV19 with TRBJ2-7; the D is unclear. CDR3 size: 14 residues. The V end lost 1 base, the J end lost 3 bases, and 10 bases lay between the germline ends. Germline-derived CDR1 and CDR2 are LNHDA and SQIVND (reference sequence). The CDR3 spells CASSIADSHYEQYF. The CDR3 bases are TGTGCCAGTAGTATAGCCGACTCCCACTACGAGCAGTACTTC.

The chain combines TRBV7-6 with TRBJ2-2; TRBD2 agrees at 12 bases. Germline values: CDR1 SGHVS, CDR2 FNYEAQ. The junction had 3 bases not matched to a gene; V was cut back by 1 base and J by 3 bases. The CDR3 has 17 residues. DNA of the CDR3: TGTGCCAGCAGCTTAGGGACTAGCGGGATATACACCGGGGAGCTGTTTTTT. Encoded protein: CASSLGTSGIYTGELFF.

The chain recombines TRBV4-1 with TRBJ2-4; D is uncertain. Germline V gene lookup returns CDR1 MGHRA and CDR2 YSYEKL. The CDR3 runs 14 residues. V lost 2 bases to trimming and J lost 1 base, with 6 bases between them. This CDR3 is CASSQPRAKNIQYF. The CDR3 DNA follows: TGCGCCAGCAGCCAACCCCGGGCCAAAAACATTCAGTACTTC.

In regard to this clone: The junction shows a germline mismatch at one end, possibly a read error. The V call is TRBV6-5, the J call TRBJ2-3; TRBD2 agrees at 8 bases. The CDR3 length is 15 residues. Germline values: CDR1 MNHEY, CDR2 SVGAGI. This chain's CDR3 is CATSRAGVQADTQYF. The CDR3, as DNA: TGTGCCACCAGTAGAGCGGGAGTTCAGGCAGATACGCAGTATTTT.

This clone was observed a few times. The J gene is TRBJ1-1, the V gene TRBV30; no clear D. Between the trimmed V and J ends, which lost 3 bases and 9 bases, there was a span of 17 bases. CDR3 length: 13 amino acids. Germline loops: CDR1 GTSNPN, CDR2 SVGIG (reference sequence). The CDR3 DNA is TGTGCCTGGAGGGAAGAAGGTCGGACTCAAGCTTTCTTT. Translation: CAWREEGRTQAFF.

This clone was counted a few times. This sample includes further DNA sequences coding for the same CDR3. V gene TRBV28 combines with J gene TRBJ2-1; D is ambiguous. The germline V gene encodes CDR1 MDHEN and CDR2 SYDVKM. The CDR3 is made up of 11 amino acids. V shed 7 bases and J shed 4 bases, with 5 bases lying between them. CDR3: CASTTYNEQFF. CDR3 DNA: TGTGCCAGCACGACTTACAATGAGCAGTTCTTC.